Given below is one T cell receptor (beta chain) in context. Its antigen remains unidentified. The source of the sample is a study of cytomegalovirus exposure and HLA in healthy donors. Across the whole study: Out of 398 genotyped donors, about 84% belonged to the Caucasian-associated ancestry cluster. Study observations and caveats: In an earlier analysis, productive rearrangement rates for most beta V segments clustered near 87% or 30%.

Germline V lookup: CDR1 LNHDA, CDR2 SQIVND (reference sequence). The length of the CDR3 is 15 residues. J lost 6 bases, V lost 0 bases, and 5 bases had no gene match. The PCR was carried out with 60 Vbeta primers and 13 Jbeta primers. Assay: immunoSEQ multiplex PCR; the TCRdb copy retains only in-frame clones and omits some. The table has some 140,000 clones, about 80% seen once; the top ten hold 13%. The sequenced material came from PBMCs. This chain connects TRBV19 to TRBJ2-7; 10 bases agree with TRBD2. The clonotype was recovered from a man aged 25-40 years in good health and CMV-seropositive. CDR3 in DNA: TGTGCCAGTAGTATAGATCAAGCGGGAGGGCGCGAGCAGTACTTC. Amino acids: CASSIDQAGGREQYF.